The 30 T cell receptor beta chains listed next were all sequenced from one sample in a study of T cells in women clearing cervical HPV infection. Sequencing used immunoSEQ multiplex PCR; TCRdb keeps in-frame clones, though not all of them. The repertoire table contains roughly 29,000 clones. Sample: blood buffy coat. The source of these receptors is a woman between 18 and 69 years old with a cervical HPV16 infection that either progressed to CIN3+ or cleared (not recorded which).

A word on this clone: The read comes to an end 3 residues before the CDR3 does, leaving the germline J gene to fill in the end. Distinct nucleotide sequences in the sample also encode this CDR3. The genes are TRBV18 and TRBJ1-1, with a weak D call TRBD1 (6 bases). This CDR3 comprises 14 residues. The germline gives CDR1 KGHSH, CDR2 LQKENI. CDR3 amino acids: CASSPGMKGETAFF. The sequenced CDR3 bases are TGTGCCAGCTCACCCGGGATGAAGGGGGAGACC. Full variable domain (missing parts from reference TRBV18 and TRBJ1-1): NAGVMQNPRHLVRRRGQEARLRCSPMKGHSHVYWYRQLPEEGLKFMVYLQKENIIDESGMPKERFSAEFPKEGPSILRIQQVVRGDSAAYFCASSPGMKGETAFFGQGTRLTVV.

Notes on this clone: The sequenced fragment ends 3 residues before the CDR3 boundary, so the rest is inferred from the germline J gene. The J gene is TRBJ2-4, the V gene TRBV7-6; tentative D call: TRBD1 (5 bases). The CDR3 runs 13 residues. Germline V gene data show CDR1 as SGHVS and CDR2 as FNYEAQ. CDR3 residues: CASSGSGHYGQYF. The covered CDR3 bases are TGTGCCAGCAGCGGATCAGGACATTATGGT.

Note on this clone: The missing CDR3 end, 3 residues past where the read stops, is filled in from the germline J gene. The chain links TRBV18 to TRBJ1-1; TRBD1 matches 7 bases. Germline assignment: CDR1 KGHSH and CDR2 LQKENI. Trimming at V came to 5 bases and at J to 4 bases, leaving 7 bases not matched to a gene. The length of the CDR3 is 14 residues. CDR3 DNA (partial): TGTGCCAGCTCAGCTGGGACAGCGGGCACTGAA. Its protein product is CASSAGTAGTE. The full CDR3 is CASSAGTAGTEAFF.

As concerns this clone: The read gets to within 3 residues of the CDR3 end, and the germline J gene fills in the rest. The rearrangement joins TRBV7-9 to TRBJ2-1; D might be TRBD2 (5 bases). V lost 2 bases and J lost 7, with 15 bases in between. This CDR3 spans 15 amino acids. From germline, CDR1 is SEHNR and CDR2 FQNEAQ (reference sequence). CDR3 residues: CASSLMVRVRNEQFF. The sequenced CDR3 bases are TGTGCCAGCAGCTTAATGGTGCGGGTCCGGAATGAG.

In regard to this clone: The observed sequence ends 3 residues before the CDR3 terminus, with the missing tail filled in from the germline J gene. This same CDR3 is encoded by further DNA sequences in the sample. V is TRBV14 and J is TRBJ1-2; 11 bases map to TRBD1. This CDR3 has 16 residues. Germline assignment: CDR1 SGHDN and CDR2 FVKESK. V lost 1 base to trimming and J lost 6 bases; unmatched junction nucleotides: 7. The DNA read from the CDR3 is TGTGCCAGCAGCCAAGCCAAGGGGACAGGGGGAAATGGC. Residues: CASSQAKGTGGNG. The full-length CDR3 reads as CASSQAKGTGGNGYTF.

With regard to this clone: The CDR3 goes on 3 residues after the read ends, and that part is filled in from the germline J gene. The J gene is TRBJ2-1, the V gene TRBV5-1; 7 bases are shared with TRBD2. The germline V gene encodes CDR1 SGHRS and CDR2 YFSETQ. This CDR3 has 17 residues. Losses at the gene ends were 0 bases for V and 3 bases for J; bases not matched to a gene: 9. The CDR3 spells CASSLAPLAERYNEQFF. The DNA read from the CDR3 is TGCGCCAGCAGCTTGGCCCCTCTAGCGGAGCGCTACAATGAG.

As concerns this clone: The read stops 3 residues short of the end of the CDR3; the missing end is completed from the germline J gene. The chain uses TRBV7-9 and TRBJ2-7; D unclear. V was trimmed by 2 bases and J by 3 bases, leaving 5 bases between them. The length of the CDR3 is 12 residues. Germline CDR1 is SEHNR and CDR2 is FQNEAQ (reference sequence). The part of the CDR3 DNA that was read is TGTGCCAGCAGCTTACCAGTCTACGAG. It translates to CASSLPVYE. The CDR3 in its entirety is CASSLPVYEQYF.

A remark on this clone: The read ends 3 residues early relative to the CDR3; the germline J gene fills the gap. The chain employs TRBV7-6 and TRBJ1-6, with no clear D. The germline V gene has CDR1 SGHVS and CDR2 FNYEAQ. The length of the CDR3 is 16 residues. V was pared by 5 bases and J by 9 bases, with 20 bases between. CDR3 bases read: TGTGCCAGCAGCCCTCTTGGAGGGTTGGAAGGTTCACCC. As protein: CASSPLGGLEGSP. The whole CDR3 sequence is CASSPLGGLEGSPLHF.

To note about this clone: The observed sequence ends 3 residues before the CDR3 terminus, with the missing tail filled in from the germline J gene. Different DNA sequences within this sample yield the same CDR3. The chain links TRBV29-1 to TRBJ2-7; TRBD2 agrees at 10 bases. Per the germline V gene, CDR1 is SQVTM and CDR2 is ANQGSEA. After removal of 4 bases from V and 3 bases from J, the junction contained 0 bases not matched to a gene. This CDR3 spans 12 amino acids. The CDR3 loop reads CSVGTSGYEQYF. CDR3 DNA (partial): TGCAGCGTTGGGACTAGCGGCTACGAG.

Note on this clone: Read sequence stops 3 residues before the CDR3 end, and the germline J gene provides the missing end. The chain links TRBV5-1 to TRBJ2-2, with a weak D call TRBD2 (6 bases). The CDR3 length is 14 residues. With 4 bases removed from V and 4 bases from J, the gap between germline ends came to 11 bases. CDR1 and CDR2 (germline): SGHRS, YFSETQ. The chain's CDR3 is CASSPMGGTGELFF. The DNA read from the CDR3 is TGCGCCAGCAGCCCGATGGGGGGCACCGGGGAG.

With regard to this clone: With the read ending 3 residues before the CDR3 end, the germline J gene is used to fill in that end. This chain links TRBV6-1 with TRBJ2-7, with TRBD1 as a possible D gene (6 bases). With 3 bases removed from V and 5 bases from J, the gap between germline ends came to 14 bases. There are 14 residues in the CDR3. Germline loops: CDR1 MNHNS, CDR2 SASEGT. The sequenced CDR3 bases are TGTGCCAGCAGTGAGGGGGCAGGATCGAACGAG. Protein: CASSEGAGSNE. The full CDR3 reads CASSEGAGSNEQYF.

Comments on this clone: The observed sequence ends 3 residues before the CDR3 terminus, with the missing tail filled in from the germline J gene. The chain joins TRBV5-6 to TRBJ1-6, with D hard to call. Per the germline V gene, CDR1 is SGHDT and CDR2 is YYEEEE. This CDR3 has 11 residues. CDR3 DNA, as far as it was read: TGTGCCAGCAGCTTCCAAGGGCCC. The encoded protein is CASSFQGP. The CDR3 in full is CASSFQGPLHF.

Comments on this clone: Read coverage stops 3 residues before the CDR3 terminus; the germline J gene supplies the remainder. V and J are TRBV18 and TRBJ1-1; TRBD1 matches at 10 bases. Germline lookup yields CDR1 KGHSH and CDR2 LQKENI. This CDR3 region has 15 residues. The CDR3 DNA, read in part, is TGTGCCAGCTCACCACCAGAGACAGGGGGCGCCGAA. It is translated as CASSPPETGGAE. Given in full, the CDR3 is CASSPPETGGAEAFF.

Its frequency marks this clone as medium-sized. The DNA ends 3 residues before the CDR3 does, and the rest of the CDR3 is filled in from the germline J gene. This chain joins TRBV30 and TRBJ2-3, with 7 positions matching TRBD2. Unmatched junction bases numbered 11, after V lost 3 bases and J lost 2 bases. The CDR3 has 16 amino acids. Germline assignment: CDR1 GTSNPN and CDR2 SVGIG (reference sequence). Partial CDR3 DNA: TGTGCCTGGAGCCGAACCTGGCGGGACTACACAGATACG. Residues: CAWSRTWRDYTDT. The entire CDR3 reads CAWSRTWRDYTDTQYF.

About this clone itself: The CDR3 end lies 3 residues beyond the end of the read and is filled in from the germline J gene. The chain uses TRBV20-1 and TRBJ1-4; 7 bases are shared with TRBD1. CDR1 is DFQATT and CDR2 is SNEGSKA in the germline V gene (reference sequence). The CDR3 covers 16 residues. The CDR3 DNA, read in part, is TGCAGTGTTGGGACAGTGGGGAGCTCCTATAATTCACCA. Its protein product is CSVGTVGSSYNSP. The entire CDR3 protein reads CSVGTVGSSYNSPLFF.

CDR3 DNA (partial): TGTGCCTGGAGTGTAGACAGCAACAATGAG. Residues: CAWSVDSNNE. In full, the CDR3 reads CAWSVDSNNEQFF. V gene TRBV30 combines with J gene TRBJ2-1; weak D call: TRBD1 (5 bases). The read gets to within 3 residues of the CDR3 end, and the germline J gene fills in the rest. In germline, CDR1 is GTSNPN, CDR2 SVGIG (reference sequence). With 0 bases removed from V and 5 bases from J, the gap between germline ends came to 8 bases. There are 13 residues in the CDR3.

The CDR3 reads CASSPGQAGGYTF. The sequenced part of the CDR3 DNA is TGCGCCAGCAGCCCGGGACAGGCTGGCGGC. The V gene is TRBV5-1, the J gene TRBJ1-2; 8 bases agree with TRBD1. Sequencing ends 3 residues short of the CDR3 end; the germline J gene provides the rest. From germline, CDR1 is SGHRS and CDR2 YFSETQ. The CDR3 extends over 13 amino acids.

The sequenced part of the CDR3 DNA is TGTGCCAGCGGGGGGGCCTACAATGAG. It yields the protein CASGGAYNE. The entire CDR3 sequence reads CASGGAYNEQFF. The chain combines TRBV2 with TRBJ2-1, with 7 bases aligning to TRBD2. The read ends 3 residues shy of where the CDR3 ends; the end is completed using the germline J gene. The CDR3 has 12 amino acids. Germline V gene data show CDR1 as SNHLY and CDR2 as FYNNEI. Trimming at V came to 8 bases and at J to 2 bases, leaving 0 bases not matched to a gene.

A remark on this clone: The read stops 3 residues short of the end of the CDR3; the missing end is completed from the germline J gene. The genes are TRBV6-1 and TRBJ1-2, with TRBD1 identical over 9 bases. The germline V gene encodes CDR1 MNHNS and CDR2 SASEGT. This CDR3 region has 13 residues. Trimming removed 4 bases from V and 7 bases from J; junction bases left unmatched: 4. This CDR3 reads CASSVDRGAGYTF. The sequenced CDR3 bases are TGTGCCAGCAGTGTCGACAGGGGGGCTGGC.

Notes on this clone: The read halts 3 residues ahead of the CDR3 end, with the missing end drawn from the germline J gene. The chain employs TRBV6-2 or TRBV6-3 and TRBJ2-3; 11 positions match TRBD2. CDR3 length equals 15 residues. CDR1 is MNHEY and CDR2 is SVGEGT in the germline V gene. V lost 2 bases, J lost 6 bases, and 4 bases stayed unmatched. The sequenced part of the CDR3 DNA is TGTGCCAGCAGTTACACGTCTAGCGGGAGGGATACG. It specifies CASSYTSSGRDT. The complete CDR3 protein is CASSYTSSGRDTQYF.

CDR3 loop: CATKNQGVRDGYTF. The sequenced CDR3 bases are TGTGCCACCAAAAACCAGGGGGTGAGGGATGGC. This chain connects TRBV28 to TRBJ1-2, with 7 bases fitting TRBD1. The CDR3 goes on 3 residues after the read ends, and that part is filled in from the germline J gene. This CDR3 has 14 residues. The junction had 14 bases not matched to a gene; V was cut back by 10 bases and J by 6 bases. In germline, CDR1 is MDHEN, CDR2 SYDVKM.

A remark on this clone: The read finishes 3 residues shy of the CDR3 end, and the germline J gene is used to complete it. The chain uses TRBV19 and TRBJ1-2; 8 positions match TRBD1. The germline CDR1 and CDR2 sequences are LNHDA and SQIVND (reference sequence). The CDR3 runs to 12 residues. Unmatched junction bases numbered 5, after V lost 9 bases and J lost 5 bases. The CDR3 loop reads CASRTGTYGYTF. The part of the CDR3 DNA that was read is TGTGCCAGCCGGACAGGGACTTATGGC.

A remark on this clone: The read ends 3 residues early relative to the CDR3; the germline J gene fills the gap. The chain has TRBV10-1 and TRBJ1-6; 7 bases fit TRBD1. Germline loops: CDR1 WNHNN, CDR2 SYGVQD (reference sequence). The CDR3 has 14 amino acids. The junction had 6 bases not matched to a gene; V was cut back by 6 bases and J by 7 bases. CDR3: CASSPGQSNSPLHF. The DNA read from the CDR3 is TGCGCCAGCAGCCCGGGACAGAGCAATTCACCC.

Notes on this clone: Read sequence stops 3 residues before the CDR3 end, and the germline J gene provides the missing end. In the same sample, other DNA sequences code for this CDR3. The chain uses TRBV13 and TRBJ1-1; possibly TRBD1 for D (5 bases). Germline assignment: CDR1 PRHDT and CDR2 FYEKMQ (reference sequence). Trimming took off 6 bases at V and 3 bases at J, with 23 bases between the two ends. The CDR3 totals 17 residues. CDR3 in amino acids: CASSNPPGNGGYTEAFF. Partial CDR3 DNA: TGTGCCAGCAGTAACCCCCCAGGAAACGGGGGGTACACTGAA.

Incomplete CDR3 DNA: TGTGCCAGCTCACGACAGACTAGCGGGGGTTCCTACGAG. Translation: CASSRQTSGGSYE. The complete CDR3 reads CASSRQTSGGSYEQYF. The V call is TRBV18, the J call TRBJ2-7, with TRBD2 identical over 12 bases. Read coverage stops 3 residues before the CDR3 terminus; the germline J gene supplies the remainder. In germline, CDR1 is KGHSH, CDR2 LQKENI. The CDR3 is made up of 16 amino acids. V was pared by 4 bases and J by 1 base, with 5 bases of the junction left unmatched.

A remark on this clone: The read terminates 3 residues ahead of where the CDR3 ends, so the germline J gene completes it. This sequence joins TRBV20-1 and TRBJ2-5, with 13 bases lining up with TRBD2. The germline V gene has CDR1 DFQATT and CDR2 SNEGSKA (reference sequence). This CDR3 comprises 17 residues. V was clipped by 1 base and J by 2 bases; unmatched bases: 7. The sequenced part of the CDR3 DNA is TGCAGTGCTAGAGTCACTAGCGGGGGGGCCGGACAAGAGACC. It translates to CSARVTSGGAGQET. In full, the CDR3 is CSARVTSGGAGQETQYF.

Regarding this clone: Read data end 3 residues before the CDR3 end; the end is taken from the germline J gene. The chain uses TRBV2 and TRBJ1-2; weak D call: TRBD1 (6 bases). Germline values: CDR1 SNHLY, CDR2 FYNNEI. The CDR3 is 13 residues long. V lost 4 bases, J lost 6 bases, and 12 bases lay in between. CDR3 bases read: TGTGCCAGCAGTGTAACAGGGCGAGATGGC. Translating it yields CASSVTGRDG. The entire CDR3 is CASSVTGRDGYTF.

Worth noting for this clone: The CDR3 end falls 3 residues outside the read, so it is completed with the germline J gene. The chain joins TRBV5-5 to TRBJ2-5; the D is unclear. V lost 2 bases, J lost 5 bases, and 10 bases lay in between. The CDR3 consists of 13 residues. CDR1 is SGHKS, CDR2 YYEKEE, per germline (reference sequence). CDR3 bases read: TGTGCCAGCAGCTTATCAAATGTGGAGACC. Protein product: CASSLSNVET. The full CDR3 is CASSLSNVETQYF.

Concerning this clone: The read finishes 3 residues shy of the CDR3 end, and the germline J gene is used to complete it. V usage is TRBV20-1 and J usage is TRBJ2-3; TRBD2 matches at 12 bases. The CDR3 contains 15 residues. The V segment lost 5 bases and the J segment 2 bases; nucleotides outside the gene matches: 5. Germline lookup yields CDR1 DFQATT and CDR2 SNEGSKA (reference sequence). CDR3 DNA, as far as it was read: TGCAGTGCTCTCCGACTAGCGGGGGCCACAGATACG. The encoded protein is CSALRLAGATDT. The whole CDR3 protein reads CSALRLAGATDTQYF.

As for this clone: The sequenced fragment ends 3 residues before the CDR3 boundary, so the rest is inferred from the germline J gene. The chain combines TRBV4-1 with TRBJ2-1; possible D gene TRBD1, 6 bases. Trimming left V 7 bases short and J 7 bases short, with 20 bases between. CDR1 MGHRA and CDR2 YSYEKL come from the germline V gene. The CDR3 contains 15 residues. The CDR3 sequence: CASTLVRGRLNEQFF. Partial CDR3 DNA: TGCGCCAGCACTTTGGTCAGGGGAAGGCTTAATGAG.